These 28 T cell receptor beta chains were all obtained from the same sample, sequenced in a study of cytomegalovirus exposure and HLA in healthy donors. The PCR contained 60 Vbeta and 13 Jbeta primers. The repertoire was sequenced with immunoSEQ multiplex PCR; TCRdb's copy has only in-frame clones and lacks some. The sample holds tens of thousands of clones, more than 70% seen once. The sequenced material came from PBMCs. These receptors were taken from a man aged 40-49 years in good health and CMV-seronegative.

The chain combines TRBV9 with TRBJ2-6; 7 positions agree with TRBD1. V gave up 2 bases and J gave up 0 bases; unmatched junction bases: 5. Germline CDR1 is SGDLS and CDR2 is YYNGEE. CDR3 length equals 17 residues. CDR3 in amino acids: CASSVRDSHSGANVLTF. The CDR3 DNA is TGTGCCAGCAGCGTCCGGGACAGCCACTCTGGGGCCAACGTCCTGACTTTC.

The chain combines TRBV19 with TRBJ1-5; 8 nucleotides line up with TRBD1. V lost 6 bases and J lost 5; bases outside the gene matches: 18. The V gene's germline CDR1 is LNHDA and CDR2 SQIVND (reference sequence). There are 18 residues in the CDR3. The CDR3 sequence: CASRRTRGLSLGDQPQHF. In DNA, the CDR3 is TGTGCCAGTAGGCGAACCAGGGGGCTGAGTTTGGGCGATCAGCCCCAGCATTTT.

The sample holds a few counts of this clone. The genes are TRBV28 and TRBJ1-2, with TRBD1 matching over 7 bases. Germline CDR1 is MDHEN and CDR2 is SYDVKM. The trim removed 9 bases at V and 5 bases at J, leaving 3 bases unmatched. This CDR3 has 11 amino acids. The CDR3 region is CASGTVYGYTF. The CDR3 DNA sequence: TGTGCCAGTGGGACAGTTTATGGCTACACCTTC.

The chain has TRBV29-1 and TRBJ2-7, with 16 nucleotides matching TRBD2. CDR3 length: 18 residues. CDR1 SQVTM and CDR2 ANQGSEA come from the germline V gene. The ends lost 5 bases at V and 1 base at J; junction bases unmatched: 11. CDR3 region: CSVREGLAGGPRSYEQYF. The CDR3 nucleotides are TGCAGCGTTCGGGAGGGACTAGCGGGGGGGCCAAGGTCCTACGAGCAGTACTTC.

This clone was seen just once. V usage is TRBV9 and J usage is TRBJ1-2, with 7 bases lining up with TRBD1. The CDR3 sequence is 14 residues long. Per the germline V gene, CDR1 is SGDLS and CDR2 is YYNGEE. V dropped 4 bases and J dropped 3; count of bases not matched to a gene: 6. The CDR3 nucleotides are TGTGCCAGCAGCACCTCCACAGGGGACTATGGCTACACCTTC. It is translated as CASSTSTGDYGYTF.

This chain uses TRBV7-6 with TRBJ1-2; D not resolved. This CDR3 comprises 14 residues. V was cut by 5 bases and J by 4 bases, with 14 bases left in between. Germline V gene lookup returns CDR1 SGHVS and CDR2 FNYEAQ. The CDR3 here is CASSPLPQRYGYTF. In DNA form, the CDR3 reads TGTGCCAGCAGCCCTCTCCCCCAGCGCTATGGCTACACCTTC.

The CDR3 region has the DNA TGTGCCAGCAGGCACAGGATTGGTACGCAGTATTTT. It encodes CASRHRIGTQYF. This rearrangement joins TRBV6-5 to TRBJ2-3, with D possibly matching TRBD1 (5 bases). The V gene's germline CDR1 is MNHEY and CDR2 SVGAGI. Deletions cut 6 bases from V and 8 bases from J, with 12 bases between. This CDR3 region has 12 residues.

V gene TRBV2 combines with J gene TRBJ1-1; no reliable D call. The CDR3 covers 12 residues. Germline lookup yields CDR1 SNHLY and CDR2 FYNNEI. The ends were cut back, 3 bases at V and 5 bases at J, with 7 bases in the middle. Here the CDR3 reads CASSDGLTEAFF. The CDR3 DNA reads TGTGCCAGCAGTGATGGCCTGACTGAAGCTTTCTTT.

Concerning this clone itself: The same CDR3 is also encoded by other DNA sequences in this sample. This chain connects TRBV5-1 to TRBJ2-2; tentatively, D is TRBD1 (6 bases). The CDR3 totals 14 residues. Germline-derived CDR1 and CDR2 are SGHRS and YFSETQ. Between the trimmed V and J ends, which lost 3 bases and 1 base, there was a span of 7 bases. The CDR3 loop is CASSSGQNTGELFF. CDR3 bases: TGCGCCAGCAGCTCGGGACAGAACACCGGGGAGCTGTTTTTT.

This clone has only a few counts. This rearrangement joins TRBV28 to TRBJ2-7, with 7 bases matching TRBD1. CDR1 is MDHEN, CDR2 SYDVKM, per germline. After removal of 6 bases from V and 7 bases from J, the junction contained 12 bases not matched to a gene. This CDR3 region has 14 residues. CDR3 region: CASSSGQVVGEQYF. CDR3 DNA: TGTGCCAGCAGCTCCGGACAGGTAGTAGGGGAGCAGTACTTC.

Only a few counts were recorded for this clone. J is TRBJ2-7 and V is TRBV18, with 10 bases that match TRBD2. The length of the CDR3 is 14 residues. Germline V lookup: CDR1 KGHSH, CDR2 LQKENI. V lost 2 bases and J lost 4; bases outside the gene matches: 2. Written as DNA, the CDR3 is TGTGCCAGCTCACCAACGACTAGCGGGTACGAGCAGTACTTC. Translation gives CASSPTTSGYEQYF.

The gene calls are TRBV5-1 and TRBJ1-4, with D unresolved. The germline V gene encodes CDR1 SGHRS and CDR2 YFSETQ. V was shortened by 1 base and J by 4 bases, with 14 bases between the two germline ends. The CDR3 extends over 16 amino acids. CDR3 protein: CASSLSQRLSNEKLFF. CDR3 nucleotide sequence: TGCGCCAGCAGCTTGTCCCAGCGGTTGAGTAATGAAAAACTGTTTTTT.

The chain joins TRBV10-3 to TRBJ2-7, with D tentatively TRBD1 (6 bases). The germline V gene has CDR1 ENHRY and CDR2 SYGVKD. The V end was cut by 6 bases, the J end by 2 bases, with 17 bases between. The CDR3 runs to 15 residues. CDR3 sequence reads: CAISRLGTSTYEQYF. The CDR3 DNA follows: TGTGCCATCAGCCGCTTAGGGACATCGACCTACGAGCAGTACTTC.

This clone was recorded a few times. This chain connects TRBV2 to TRBJ2-2; D unresolved. Germline V CDR1 and CDR2: SNHLY, FYNNEI. The CDR3 length is 13 residues. Trimming removed 6 bases from V and 2 bases from J, with 7 bases in between. CDR3 in DNA: TGTGCCAGCAGGACAATTAACACCGGGGAGCTGTTTTTT. This translates into CASRTINTGELFF.

This chain links TRBV28 with TRBJ1-2, with no clear D. The germline CDR1 and CDR2 sequences are MDHEN and SYDVKM. The germline V and J ends were trimmed by 7 bases and 4 bases, with 19 bases remaining between them. This CDR3 has 15 residues. In DNA form, the CDR3 reads TGTGCCAGCAACAGCCCGGGGATGGGAGGCTATGGCTACACCTTC. Its translation: CASNSPGMGGYGYTF.

The chain couples TRBV28 to TRBJ1-2, with 9 bases lining up with TRBD1. In germline, CDR1 is MDHEN, CDR2 SYDVKM. This CDR3 has 12 amino acids. Trimming removed 5 bases from V and 13 bases from J; junction bases left unmatched: 8. CDR3 loop: CASSKQGQGGTF. CDR3 DNA: TGTGCCAGCAGTAAACAGGGACAGGGCGGCACCTTC.

J is TRBJ1-1 and V is TRBV7-2; the match to TRBD1 covers 7 bases. The germline V gene has CDR1 SGHTA and CDR2 FQGNSA. The CDR3 has 14 residues. Losses at the gene ends were 5 bases for V and 4 bases for J; bases not matched to a gene: 7. This CDR3 is CASSLQQGSTEAFF. In DNA, the CDR3 is TGTGCCAGCAGCCTCCAACAGGGGAGCACTGAAGCTTTCTTT.

The V gene is TRBV19, the J gene TRBJ1-1; D gene uncertain. The V and J ends lost 0 bases and 5 bases respectively, with 7 bases between them. There are 13 residues in the CDR3. Germline-derived CDR1 and CDR2 are LNHDA and SQIVND (reference sequence). The DNA of the CDR3 is TGTGCCAGTAGTATAGATGTCGGGACTGAAGCTTTCTTT. This gives the protein CASSIDVGTEAFF.

The chain links TRBV5-8 to TRBJ1-3; D gene ambiguous. V lost 2 bases and J 2 bases, leaving 8 bases between the germline ends. CDR3 length: 14 amino acids. Per the germline V gene, CDR1 is SGHTS and CDR2 is YDEGEE. The CDR3 DNA sequence: TGTGCCAGCAGCTTTCACTCAACTGGAAACACCATATATTTT. It encodes CASSFHSTGNTIYF.

The V and J genes are TRBV10-3 and TRBJ2-3; weak D call: TRBD1 (6 bases). Trimming shortened V by 0 bases and J by 5 bases, and 18 bases separated the two germline ends. The CDR3 spans 17 residues. The germline gives CDR1 ENHRY, CDR2 SYGVKD. The CDR3 DNA sequence: TGTGCCATCAGTGAGTCAGCTGTACAGGGAAAGAAAGATACGCAGTATTTT. Translated: CAISESAVQGKKDTQYF.

The gene calls are TRBV7-2 and TRBJ1-2; D is uncertain. V lost 1 base, J lost 9 bases, and 21 bases lay in between. This CDR3 is built from 16 residues. Germline V CDR1 and CDR2: SGHTA, FQGNSA. The CDR3 DNA follows: TGTGCCAGCAGCTTAGGGGCGGCGGGTTCCCCGACTAGCTACACCTTC. Translated, it gives CASSLGAAGSPTSYTF.

The rearrangement uses TRBV18 and TRBJ1-4; 9 bases match TRBD1. The V gene end was trimmed by 3 bases and the J gene end by 5 bases; junction bases not matched to a gene: 1. The germline V gene has CDR1 KGHSH and CDR2 LQKENI. The CDR3 is 14 residues long. The CDR3 reads CASSPGTGNEKLFF. The CDR3, as DNA: TGTGCCAGCTCACCTGGGACAGGGAATGAAAAACTGTTTTTT.

The chain recombines TRBV7-8 with TRBJ1-5; 12 bases match TRBD1. V shed 3 bases, J shed 7 bases, and the junction held 10 bases outside the gene matches. The germline CDR1 and CDR2 sequences are SGHVS and FQNEAQ. CDR3 size: 17 residues. This chain's CDR3 is CASSLGTGGSWGQPQHF. The DNA of the CDR3 is TGTGCCAGCAGCTTGGGGACAGGGGGCTCCTGGGGCCAGCCCCAGCATTTT.

The chain links TRBV7-9 to TRBJ2-7, with D possibly matching TRBD2 (6 bases). CDR1 and CDR2 from the germline V gene are SEHNR and FQNEAQ (reference sequence). The V and J ends lost 5 bases and 4 bases respectively, with 12 bases between them. The CDR3 extends over 13 amino acids. The CDR3 reads CASSPPGEYEQYF. The CDR3 DNA sequence: TGTGCCAGCAGCCCGCCGGGAGAGTACGAGCAGTACTTC.

This chain joins TRBV18 and TRBJ2-5; 12 bases are shared with TRBD2. The CDR3 totals 14 residues. Germline V gene data show CDR1 as KGHSH and CDR2 as LQKENI. V lost 3 bases to trimming and J lost 9 bases; unmatched junction nucleotides: 5. The DNA for the CDR3 is TGTGCCAGCTCACCGGGACTAGCGGGTGTATCCCAGTACTTC. It translates to CASSPGLAGVSQYF.

The CDR3 sequence: CSVIAGREDTQYF. Written as DNA, the CDR3 is TGCAGCGTTATAGCGGGAAGGGAAGATACGCAGTATTTT. This chain connects TRBV29-1 to TRBJ2-3, with 8 bases matching TRBD2. The CDR3 contains 13 residues. The V gene's germline CDR1 is SQVTM and CDR2 ANQGSEA. The ends lost 5 bases at V and 5 bases at J; junction bases unmatched: 6.

The chain links TRBV14 to TRBJ2-5; D uncertain. V lost 4 bases and J lost 2, with 5 bases in between. CDR3 length: 12 residues. Germline CDR1 reads SGHDN; CDR2 reads FVKESK. For the CDR3, the DNA is TGTGCCAGCAGCCTCAGACAAGAGACCCAGTACTTC. Amino acids: CASSLRQETQYF.

This sequence joins TRBV28 and TRBJ2-3, with TRBD2 matching 15 bases. CDR1 and CDR2 from the germline V gene are MDHEN and SYDVKM. The CDR3 has 16 amino acids. J lost 8 bases, V lost 2 bases, and 5 bases had no gene match. The CDR3 region is CASSLRPGLAGGTQYF. The DNA of the CDR3 is TGTGCCAGCAGTTTAAGACCGGGACTAGCGGGAGGTACGCAGTATTTT.